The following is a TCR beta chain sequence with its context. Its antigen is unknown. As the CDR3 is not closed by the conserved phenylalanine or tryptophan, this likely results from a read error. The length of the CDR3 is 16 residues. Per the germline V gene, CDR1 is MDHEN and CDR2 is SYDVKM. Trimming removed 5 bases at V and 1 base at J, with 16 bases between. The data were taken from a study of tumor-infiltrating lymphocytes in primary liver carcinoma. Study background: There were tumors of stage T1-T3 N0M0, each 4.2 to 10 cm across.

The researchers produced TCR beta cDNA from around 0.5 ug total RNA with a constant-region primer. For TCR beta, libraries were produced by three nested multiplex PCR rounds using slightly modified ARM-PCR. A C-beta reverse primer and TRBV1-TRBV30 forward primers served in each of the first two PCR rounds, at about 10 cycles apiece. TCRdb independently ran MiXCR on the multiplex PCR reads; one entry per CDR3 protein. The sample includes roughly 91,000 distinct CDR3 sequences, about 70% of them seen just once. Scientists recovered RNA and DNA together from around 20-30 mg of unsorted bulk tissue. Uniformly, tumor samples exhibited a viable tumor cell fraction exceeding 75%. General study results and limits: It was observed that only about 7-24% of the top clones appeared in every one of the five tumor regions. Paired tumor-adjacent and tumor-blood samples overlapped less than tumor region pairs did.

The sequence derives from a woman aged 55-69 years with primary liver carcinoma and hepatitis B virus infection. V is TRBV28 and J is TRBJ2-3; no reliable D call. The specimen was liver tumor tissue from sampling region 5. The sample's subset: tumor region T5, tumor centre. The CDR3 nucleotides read TGTGCCAGCAGTCCCTCGGCTTATCGGGGCACAGATACGCAGTATTGT. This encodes CASSPSAYRGTDTQYC.